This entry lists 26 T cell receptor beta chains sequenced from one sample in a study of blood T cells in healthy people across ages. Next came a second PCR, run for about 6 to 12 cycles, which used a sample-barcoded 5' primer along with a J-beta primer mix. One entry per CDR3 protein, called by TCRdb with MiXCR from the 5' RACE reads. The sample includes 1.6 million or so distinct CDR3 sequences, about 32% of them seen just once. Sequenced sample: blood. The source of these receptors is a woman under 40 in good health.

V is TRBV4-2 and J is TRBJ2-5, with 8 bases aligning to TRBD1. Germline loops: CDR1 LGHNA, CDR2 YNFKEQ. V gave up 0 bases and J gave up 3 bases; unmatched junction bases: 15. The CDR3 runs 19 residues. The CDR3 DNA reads TGTGCCAGCAGCCAAGATCCCAGGGGGCGCTTGCCGATGGAAGAGACCCAGTACTTC. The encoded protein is CASSQDPRGRLPMEETQYF.

CDR3 sequence reads: CSAIYAGVGEQFF. Here the CDR3 DNA reads TGCAGTGCTATCTACGCGGGAGTCGGTGAGCAGTTCTTC. The chain carries TRBV20-1 and TRBJ2-1, with TRBD2 matching over 7 bases. The CDR3 runs to 13 residues. V lost 4 bases, J lost 9 bases, and 9 bases stayed unmatched. Germline lookup yields CDR1 DFQATT and CDR2 SNEGSKA (reference sequence).

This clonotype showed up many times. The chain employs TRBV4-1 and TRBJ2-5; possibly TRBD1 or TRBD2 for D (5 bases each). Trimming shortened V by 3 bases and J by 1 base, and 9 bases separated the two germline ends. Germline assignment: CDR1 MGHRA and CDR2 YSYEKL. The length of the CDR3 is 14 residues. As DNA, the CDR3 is TGCGCCAGCAGCCACCGGGGCCTCCAAGAGACCCAGTACTTC. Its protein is CASSHRGLQETQYF.

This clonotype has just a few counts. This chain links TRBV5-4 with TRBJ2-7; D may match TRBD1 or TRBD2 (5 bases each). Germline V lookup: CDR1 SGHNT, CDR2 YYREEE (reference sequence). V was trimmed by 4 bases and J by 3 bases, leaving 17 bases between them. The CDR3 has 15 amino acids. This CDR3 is CASSRDGTVLYEQYF. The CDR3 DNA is TGTGCCAGCAGCCGTGACGGGACGGTCCTCTACGAGCAGTACTTC.

The CDR3 bases are TGCGCCAGCAGCTTTGGTTCTCAGGGACTCGAGAGGACTGAAGCTTTCTTT. Its translation: CASSFGSQGLERTEAFF. This chain connects TRBV5-1 to TRBJ1-1; D is perhaps TRBD1 (5 bases). The CDR3 is made up of 17 amino acids. Germline CDR1 is SGHRS and CDR2 is YFSETQ. Trimming pared 2 bases from V and 5 bases from J, leaving 22 bases between.

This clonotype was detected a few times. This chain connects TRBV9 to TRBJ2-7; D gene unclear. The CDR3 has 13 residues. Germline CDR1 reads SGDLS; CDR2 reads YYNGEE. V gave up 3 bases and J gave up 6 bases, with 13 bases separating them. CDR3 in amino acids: CASSGTTGFEQYF. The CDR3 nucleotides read TGTGCCAGCAGCGGAACGACGGGTTTCGAGCAGTACTTC.

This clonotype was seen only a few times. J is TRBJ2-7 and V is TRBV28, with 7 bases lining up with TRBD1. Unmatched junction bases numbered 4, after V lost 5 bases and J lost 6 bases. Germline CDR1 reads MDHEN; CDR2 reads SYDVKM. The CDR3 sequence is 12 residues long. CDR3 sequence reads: CASSVGTVEQYF. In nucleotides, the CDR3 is TGTGCCAGCAGTGTAGGGACAGTCGAGCAGTACTTC.

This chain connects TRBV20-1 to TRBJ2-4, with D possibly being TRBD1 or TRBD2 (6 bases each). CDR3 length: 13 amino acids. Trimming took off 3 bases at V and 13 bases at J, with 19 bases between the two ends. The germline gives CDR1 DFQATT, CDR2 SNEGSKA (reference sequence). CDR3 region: CSARGGSYNEQYF. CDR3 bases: TGCAGTGCTAGGGGGGGCTCCTACAATGAGCAGTACTTC.

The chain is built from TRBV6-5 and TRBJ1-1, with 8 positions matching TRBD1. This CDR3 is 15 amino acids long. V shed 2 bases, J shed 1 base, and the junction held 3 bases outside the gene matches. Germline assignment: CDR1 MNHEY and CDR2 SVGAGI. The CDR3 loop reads CASSYRGTGNTEAFF. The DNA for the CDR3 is TGTGCCAGCAGTTACCGCGGGACAGGGAACACTGAAGCTTTCTTT.

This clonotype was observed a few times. CDR3 sequence reads: CRGETRRSSNEQFF. The CDR3 DNA reads as TGCAGGGGAGAGACTAGGAGGTCTTCCAATGAGCAGTTCTTC. The chain carries TRBV20-1 and TRBJ2-1; possibly TRBD2 for D (6 bases). The CDR3 spans 14 residues. Germline V lookup: CDR1 DFQATT, CDR2 SNEGSKA (reference sequence).

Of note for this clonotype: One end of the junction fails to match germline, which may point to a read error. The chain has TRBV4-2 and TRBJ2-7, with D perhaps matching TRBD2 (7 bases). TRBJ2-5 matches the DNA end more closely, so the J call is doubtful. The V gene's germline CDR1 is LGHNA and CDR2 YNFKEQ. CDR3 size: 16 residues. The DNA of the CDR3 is TGTGTCAGCAGCTCGGTAGGGGGGAGGGGTAAAGAGACCCAGTACTTC. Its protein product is CVSSSVGGRGKETQYF.

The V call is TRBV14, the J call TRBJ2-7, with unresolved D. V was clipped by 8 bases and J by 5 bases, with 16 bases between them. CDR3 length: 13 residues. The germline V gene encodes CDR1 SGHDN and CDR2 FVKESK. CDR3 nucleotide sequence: TGTGCCAGCGATTTAGGGTCCGGACACGAGCAGTACTTC. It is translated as CASDLGSGHEQYF.

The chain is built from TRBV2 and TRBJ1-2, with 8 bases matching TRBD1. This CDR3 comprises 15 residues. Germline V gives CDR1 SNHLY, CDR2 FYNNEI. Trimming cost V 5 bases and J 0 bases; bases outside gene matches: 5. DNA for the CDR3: TGTGCCAGCAGTTCGGACAGGGCTACTAACTATGGCTACACCTTC. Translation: CASSSDRATNYGYTF.

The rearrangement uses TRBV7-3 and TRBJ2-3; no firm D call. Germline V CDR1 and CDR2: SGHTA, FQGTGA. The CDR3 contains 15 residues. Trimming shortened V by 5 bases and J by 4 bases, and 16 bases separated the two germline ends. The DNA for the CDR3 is TGTGCCAGCAGCCCCTCGGTGAAGGCAGCAGATACGCAGTATTTT. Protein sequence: CASSPSVKAADTQYF.

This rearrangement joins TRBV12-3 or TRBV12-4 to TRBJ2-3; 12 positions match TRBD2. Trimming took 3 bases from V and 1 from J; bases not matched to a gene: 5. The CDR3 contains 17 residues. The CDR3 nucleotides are TGTGCCAGCAGTTTCTTGGCTAGCGGGGGGGGCACAGATACGCAGTATTTT. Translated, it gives CASSFLASGGGTDTQYF.

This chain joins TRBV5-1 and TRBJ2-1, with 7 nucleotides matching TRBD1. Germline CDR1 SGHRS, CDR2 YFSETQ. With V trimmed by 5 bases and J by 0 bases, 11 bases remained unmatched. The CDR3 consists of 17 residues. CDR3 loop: CASRASGTDLSYNEQFF. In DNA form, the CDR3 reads TGCGCCAGCAGGGCCTCGGGGACAGATCTCTCCTACAATGAGCAGTTCTTC.

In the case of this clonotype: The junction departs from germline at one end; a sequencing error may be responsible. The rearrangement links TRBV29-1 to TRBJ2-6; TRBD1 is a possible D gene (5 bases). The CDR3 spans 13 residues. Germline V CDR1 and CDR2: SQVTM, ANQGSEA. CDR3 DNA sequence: TGCAGCGTTGAACGCTCTGGGGCCGACGTCCTGACTTTC. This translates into CSVERSGADVLTF.

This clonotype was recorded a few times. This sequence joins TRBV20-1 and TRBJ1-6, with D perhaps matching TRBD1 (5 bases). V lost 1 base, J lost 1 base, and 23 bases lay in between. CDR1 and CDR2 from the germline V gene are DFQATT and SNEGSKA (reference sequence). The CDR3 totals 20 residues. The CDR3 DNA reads TGCAGTGCTAGAGCCCTCGAGCGGGGGGTACTCCCGTCCTATAATTCACCCCTCCACTTT. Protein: CSARALERGVLPSYNSPLHF.

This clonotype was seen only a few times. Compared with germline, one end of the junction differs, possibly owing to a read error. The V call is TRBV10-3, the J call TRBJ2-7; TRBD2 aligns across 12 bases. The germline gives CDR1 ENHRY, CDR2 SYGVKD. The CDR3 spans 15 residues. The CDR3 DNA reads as TGTGCCATCACTGAGACTAGCGGGAGTATCTACGAGCAGTACTTC. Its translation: CAITETSGSIYEQYF.

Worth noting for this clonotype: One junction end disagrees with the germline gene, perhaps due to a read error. CDR3 bases: TGTGTCATCAGTGAGCTAGCGGGAGCGGTAGATACGCAGTATTTT. It is translated as CVISELAGAVDTQYF. The V gene is TRBV10-3, the J gene TRBJ2-3; TRBD2 agrees at 10 bases. Germline V gene lookup returns CDR1 ENHRY and CDR2 SYGVKD. The CDR3 runs to 15 residues.

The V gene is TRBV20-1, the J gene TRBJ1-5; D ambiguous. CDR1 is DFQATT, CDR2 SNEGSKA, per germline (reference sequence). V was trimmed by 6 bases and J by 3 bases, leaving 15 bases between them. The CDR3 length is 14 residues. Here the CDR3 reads CSAGLMDDNQPQHF. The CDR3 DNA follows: TGCAGTGCAGGCCTGATGGACGACAATCAGCCCCAGCATTTT.

The CDR3 nucleotides are TGTGCCTGGAGTGTATACCGGACAGCGGCCGGGGAGCTGTTTTTT. Protein sequence: CAWSVYRTAAGELFF. The V gene is TRBV30, the J gene TRBJ2-2; the D gene is possibly TRBD1 (6 bases). Per germline, CDR1 GTSNPN and CDR2 SVGIG (reference sequence). Deletions cut 0 bases from V and 6 bases from J, with 14 bases between. This CDR3 contains 15 residues.

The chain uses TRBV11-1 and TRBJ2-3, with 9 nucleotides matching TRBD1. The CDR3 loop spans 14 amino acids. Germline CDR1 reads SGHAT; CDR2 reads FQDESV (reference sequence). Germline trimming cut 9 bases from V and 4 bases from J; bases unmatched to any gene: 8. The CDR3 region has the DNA TGTGCCAGTATGAACAGGGGGCGAGCAGATACGCAGTATTTT. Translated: CASMNRGRADTQYF.

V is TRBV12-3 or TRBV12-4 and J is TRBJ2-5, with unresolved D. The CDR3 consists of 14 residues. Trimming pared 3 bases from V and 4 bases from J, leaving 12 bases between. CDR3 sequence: CASSFYSGVETQYF. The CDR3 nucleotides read TGTGCCAGCAGTTTTTATAGTGGGGTAGAGACCCAGTACTTC.

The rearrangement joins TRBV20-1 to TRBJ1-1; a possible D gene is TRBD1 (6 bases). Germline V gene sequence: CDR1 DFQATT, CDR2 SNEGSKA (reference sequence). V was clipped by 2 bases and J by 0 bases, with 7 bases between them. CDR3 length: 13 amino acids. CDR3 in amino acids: CSARTGMNTEAFF. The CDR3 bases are TGCAGTGCTAGAACAGGGATGAACACTGAAGCTTTCTTT.

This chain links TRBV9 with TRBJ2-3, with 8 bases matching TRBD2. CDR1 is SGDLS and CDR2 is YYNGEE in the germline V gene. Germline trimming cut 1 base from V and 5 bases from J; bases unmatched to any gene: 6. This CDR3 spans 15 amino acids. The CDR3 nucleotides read TGTGCCAGCAGCGTAAGTGTAGCGGGGATAGATACGCAGTATTTT. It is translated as CASSVSVAGIDTQYF.